The T cell receptor (beta chain) under discussion was sequenced for a study of blood T cell repertoires in COVID-19. About the research overall: Sites in the United States, Italy and Spain provided acute and convalescent COVID-19 samples. PBMCs, B-cell-depleted T cells, or T cells were the source of the cDNA or gDNA that made up the material.

Per germline, CDR1 SGHNT and CDR2 YYREEE (reference sequence). CDR3 length equals 15 residues. Trimming left V 4 bases short and J 1 base short, with 14 bases between. In the source study's methods: Scientists estimated how many nucleated cells there were by amplifying reference gene primers. Only in-frame clones appear in the TCRdb table, and some are missing; sequencing was by immunoSEQ multiplex PCR. The V and J calls and clone size are taken from that table; D and trimming were inferred from the DNA. The sample includes more than 45,000 clones, about 80% seen only once; the top ten take more than 13%.

The origin of this receptor is a human donor in a cohort sampled during active COVID-19. The chain carries TRBV5-4 and TRBJ2-5; D is possibly TRBD1 (6 bases). The sequencing input was peripheral blood. The CDR3 loop is CASSPQGSSQETQYF. The CDR3 nucleotides are TGTGCCAGCAGCCCACAGGGTTCATCCCAAGAGACCCAGTACTTC.